This T cell receptor (beta chain) derives from a study of T cells in women clearing cervical HPV infection. Study-wide context: Case blood was drawn when the lesion was first found; control blood after infection became undetectable.

The CDR3 has 13 residues. Germline values: CDR1 DFQATT, CDR2 SNEGSKA (reference sequence). Sequencing used immunoSEQ multiplex PCR; TCRdb keeps in-frame clones, though not all of them. The repertoire table contains tens of thousands of clones. Each participant carried one incident cervical HPV16 infection only. For this clone: The CDR3 end is not reached by the read, which stops 3 residues before it; the germline J gene fills it in.

The sequence came from a woman between 18 and 70 years old with a cervical HPV16 infection that either progressed to CIN3+ or cleared (not recorded which). Sequencing was done on a sample of blood buffy coat. The V call is TRBV20-1, the J call TRBJ2-2; 9 bases agree with TRBD1. The CDR3 sequence is CSAAQGAREKLFF. Incomplete CDR3 DNA: TGCAGTGCTGCACAGGGGGCCAGGGAAAAG.